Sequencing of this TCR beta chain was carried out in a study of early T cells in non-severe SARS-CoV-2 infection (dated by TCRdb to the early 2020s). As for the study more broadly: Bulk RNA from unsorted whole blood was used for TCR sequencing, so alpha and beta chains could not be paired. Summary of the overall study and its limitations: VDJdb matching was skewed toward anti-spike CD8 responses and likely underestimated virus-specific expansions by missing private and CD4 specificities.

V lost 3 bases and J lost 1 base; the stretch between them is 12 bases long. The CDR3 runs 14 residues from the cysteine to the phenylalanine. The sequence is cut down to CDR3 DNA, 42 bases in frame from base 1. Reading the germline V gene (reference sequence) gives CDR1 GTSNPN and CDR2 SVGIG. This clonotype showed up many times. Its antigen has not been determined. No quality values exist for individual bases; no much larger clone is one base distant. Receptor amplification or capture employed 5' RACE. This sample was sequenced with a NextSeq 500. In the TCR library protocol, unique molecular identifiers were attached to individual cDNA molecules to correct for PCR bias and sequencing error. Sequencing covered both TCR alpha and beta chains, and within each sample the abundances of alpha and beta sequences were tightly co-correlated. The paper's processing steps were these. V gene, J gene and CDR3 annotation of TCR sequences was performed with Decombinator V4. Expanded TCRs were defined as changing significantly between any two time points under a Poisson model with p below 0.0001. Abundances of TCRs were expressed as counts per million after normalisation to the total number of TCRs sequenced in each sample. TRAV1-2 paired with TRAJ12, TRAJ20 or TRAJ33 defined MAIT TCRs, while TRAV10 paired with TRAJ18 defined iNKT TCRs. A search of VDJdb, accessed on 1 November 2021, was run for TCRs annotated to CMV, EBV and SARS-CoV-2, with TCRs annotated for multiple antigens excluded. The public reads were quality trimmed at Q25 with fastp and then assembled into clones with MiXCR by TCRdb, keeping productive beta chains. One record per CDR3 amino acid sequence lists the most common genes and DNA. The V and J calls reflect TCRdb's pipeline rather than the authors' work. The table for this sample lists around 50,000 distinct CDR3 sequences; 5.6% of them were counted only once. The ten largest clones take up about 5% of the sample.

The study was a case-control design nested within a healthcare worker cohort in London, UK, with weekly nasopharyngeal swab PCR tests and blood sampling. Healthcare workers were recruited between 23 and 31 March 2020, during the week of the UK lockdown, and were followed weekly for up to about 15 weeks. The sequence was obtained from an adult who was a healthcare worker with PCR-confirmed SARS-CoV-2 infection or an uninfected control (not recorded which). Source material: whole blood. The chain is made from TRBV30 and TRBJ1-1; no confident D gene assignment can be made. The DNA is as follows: TGTGCCTGGAGCAAGAGAAATAGGAACACTGAAGCTTTCTTT. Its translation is CAWSKRNRNTEAFF.